What follows are 27 T cell receptor beta chains derived from one specimen sequenced in a study of tumor and adjacent non-tumor tissue in lung cancer (dated by TCRdb to about 2018). To prepare the library, multiplex PCR was applied. Sequencing used an Illumina HiSeq 2500. TCRbeta libraries were built by three rounds of nested PCR using primers (Table S4), following protocols modified from ARM-PCR. In-frame beta chains were kept once TCRdb had trimmed the public reads at Q25 with fastp and called clones with MiXCR. Each entry merges the rows of one CDR3 protein and shows their most common DNA and genes. The table for this sample lists fewer than 85,000 distinct CDR3 sequences; over 75% of them were counted only once. The ten largest clones add up to about an eighth of the sample. RNA was extracted from bulk unsorted tissue and checked for quality with a NanoDrop ND-1000 and an Agilent 2100. The sample comprised lung tumor tissue. The receptors come from a woman aged 45-65 years with non-small cell lung cancer.

This clonotype was detected a few times. The chain joins TRBV7-9 to TRBJ1-4; 8 bases line up with TRBD1. The V gene end was trimmed by 5 bases and the J gene end by 8 bases; junction bases not matched to a gene: 13. The germline CDR1 and CDR2 sequences are SEHNR and FQNEAQ (reference sequence). The CDR3 sequence is 16 residues long. CDR3 nucleotides: TGTGCCAGCAGCCGCAGCGACGACAGGGGCGGCGAAAAACTGTTTTTT. Translation: CASSRSDDRGGEKLFF.

Concerning this clonotype: At one end, the junction sequence differs from germline, possibly due to a read error. The gene calls are TRBV12-3 or TRBV12-4 and TRBJ2-2; TRBD2 might be the D (6 bases). This CDR3 is built from 16 residues. This CDR3 reads CASIVLTGANTGELFF. For the CDR3, the DNA is TGTGCTAGCATCGTTCTCACGGGAGCGAACACCGGGGAGCTGTTTTTT.

A remark on this clonotype: The CDR3 ends on some other residue instead of the conserved phenylalanine or tryptophan, so this is likely a read error. The V call is TRBV20-1, the J call TRBJ2-7; 13 bases map to TRBD2. This CDR3 is 15 amino acids long. V lost 6 bases to trimming and J lost 4 bases; unmatched junction nucleotides: 9. Germline V gene data show CDR1 as DFQATT and CDR2 as SNEGSKA (reference sequence). This CDR3 is CSAQKPGLAGYEQYS. The CDR3 DNA follows: TGCAGTGCCCAGAAACCGGGACTAGCGGGATACGAGCAGTACTCT.

Notes on this clonotype: The conserved phenylalanine or tryptophan normally closing the CDR3 is absent here, so this likely arose from a read error. This rearrangement joins TRBV12-3 or TRBV12-4 to TRBJ2-1; unclear D gene. The CDR3 is 13 amino acids. The germline V and J ends were trimmed by 6 bases and 10 bases, with 16 bases remaining between them. CDR3 in amino acids: CASRDLMVVEQFL. The CDR3 bases are TGTGCCAGCAGGGATCTGATGGTTGTGGAGCAGTTCTTA.

This clonotype was counted only a few times. It may be a read error: a sequence one base away is much more abundant. The V gene is TRBV28, the J gene TRBJ1-2; unclear D gene. Germline loops: CDR1 MDHEN, CDR2 SYDVKM. There are 11 residues in the CDR3. DNA for the CDR3: TGTGTCAGCAGTTTATCCTATGGCTACACCTTC. It is translated as CVSSLSYGYTF.

The chain joins TRBV12-3 or TRBV12-4 to TRBJ1-2; D call uncertain. Trimming shortened V by 2 bases and J by 7 bases, and 11 bases separated the two germline ends. This CDR3 has 13 amino acids. The CDR3 coding sequence is TGTGCCAGCAGTTTACTGCATGCGTCTGGCTACACCTTC. This sequence encodes CASSLLHASGYTF.

As to this clonotype: One junction end disagrees with the germline gene, perhaps due to a read error. The V call is TRBV6-2 or TRBV6-3, the J call TRBJ2-7; 7 bases fit TRBD1. CDR1 is MNHEY, CDR2 SVGEGT, per germline. CDR3 size: 16 residues. Here the CDR3 reads CVSSYPTTGIGYEQYF. In nucleotides, the CDR3 is TGTGTCAGCAGTTACCCGACGACAGGGATCGGCTACGAGCAGTACTTC.

As to this clonotype: Given the absence of the conserved phenylalanine or tryptophan at the CDR3 end, a read error is likely. This sequence joins TRBV6-1 and TRBJ1-5, with D maybe TRBD2 (6 bases). The J call may not be correct, given that the DNA end is closer to TRBJ2-3. Germline assignment: CDR1 MNHNS and CDR2 SASEGT. CDR3 length: 12 amino acids. In nucleotides, the CDR3 is TGTGCCAGCGGGGCGGGGATTCAGCCCCAGTATTCT. This codes for CASGAGIQPQYS.

For this clonotype: An end of the junction does not agree with germline; a read error may underlie this. The V and J genes are TRBV6-2 or TRBV6-3 and TRBJ1-6; 9 nucleotides line up with TRBD1. CDR3 length: 14 residues. The germline gives CDR1 MNHEY, CDR2 SVGEGT. The CDR3 coding sequence is TGTGTCAGCGGAACCGGGACAGGGTTTTCACCCCCCCACTTT. The encoded protein is CVSGTGTGFSPPHF.

Notes on this clonotype: At one boundary the junction diverges from the germline segment, which might be a read error. The V and J genes are TRBV6-5 and TRBJ2-7, with D uncertain. In germline, CDR1 is MNHEY, CDR2 SVGAGI. The CDR3 runs to 15 residues. CDR3 amino acids: CASRPLLQNSFEQYF. As DNA, the CDR3 is TGTGCCAGCAGGCCCTTATTGCAGAACTCCTTCGAGCAGTACTTC.

Of note for this clonotype: A junction end diverges from the germline sequence, so it may reflect a read error. The V call is TRBV11-2, the J call TRBJ2-1; 7 nucleotides agree with TRBD2. There are 17 residues in the CDR3. Germline loops: CDR1 SGHAT, CDR2 FQNNGV. The CDR3 loop is CASTAEGGGSSYNEQLF. CDR3 sequence (DNA): TGTGCCAGCACCGCAGAGGGCGGGGGAAGCTCCTACAATGAGCAATTATTC. Using reference TRBV11-2 and TRBJ2-1 for the parts outside the CDR3, the full variable domain is EAGVAQSPRYKIIEKRQSVAFWCNPISGHATLYWYQQILGQGPKLLIQFQNNGVVDDSQLPKDRFSAERLKGVDSTLKIQPAKLEDSAVYLCASTAEGGGSSYNEQLFGPGTRLTVL.

As regards this clonotype: At one boundary the junction diverges from the germline segment, which might be a read error. V gene TRBV20-1 combines with J gene TRBJ2-3, with D possibly matching TRBD1 (10 bases). Germline CDR1 DFQATT, CDR2 SNEGSKA (reference sequence). CDR3 size: 21 residues. This chain's CDR3 is CSATSRQGAVAGVTSTDTHYF. CDR3 bases: TGCAGTGCTACTTCCCGACAGGGGGCGGTAGCGGGAGTGACTAGCACAGATACGCATTATTTT.

With regard to this clonotype: A read error may explain this, as a much larger clone is one base away. CDR3 loop: CASSDGQGLRDSPFHF. Written as DNA, the CDR3 is TGCGCCAGCAGCGACGGACAGGGTTTGAGGGATTCACCCTTCCACTTT. The rearrangement links TRBV5-1 to TRBJ1-6, with 8 bases matching TRBD1. From germline, CDR1 is SGHRS and CDR2 YFSETQ. This CDR3 spans 16 amino acids.

Worth noting for this clonotype: Germline is not matched at one junction end, which may reflect a read error. The chain recombines TRBV4-2 with TRBJ1-4, with TRBD1 matching over 8 bases. Germline V lookup: CDR1 LGHNA, CDR2 YNFKEQ. The CDR3 has 15 amino acids. CDR3: CVSGQVQGAGEKLYF. The CDR3 nucleotides read TGTGTCAGCGGCCAAGTCCAGGGGGCCGGGGAAAAACTGTATTTT.

Comments on this clonotype: The junction does not match germline at one end; this may be a read error. This rearrangement joins TRBV12-3 or TRBV12-4 to TRBJ2-3; D possibly corresponds to TRBD2 (5 bases). The CDR3 totals 14 residues. CDR3 residues: CASSAGVSTDTQCF. Written as DNA, the CDR3 is TGTGCCAGCAGTGCCGGGGTGAGCACAGATACGCAGTGTTTT.

Comments on this clonotype: A junction end diverges from the germline sequence, so it may reflect a read error. The rearrangement links TRBV20-1 to TRBJ2-1; no clear D. Germline V CDR1 and CDR2: DFQATT, SNEGSKA (reference sequence). This CDR3 contains 16 residues. This CDR3 is CSARDRGARSFNEQFF. DNA of the CDR3: TGCAGTGCTAGGGATCGCGGCGCCCGATCCTTCAATGAGCAGTTCTTC.

Notes on this clonotype: The germline gene is not matched at one end of the junction; a read error may be the cause. The V gene is TRBV4-3, the J gene TRBJ2-2, with a weak D call TRBD2 (5 bases). The CDR3 covers 15 residues. Looked up from germline, CDR1 is LGHNA and CDR2 is YSLEER. CDR3 sequence (DNA): TGCGCCAGCAGCCAAGATATTATGAGCACCGGGGAGTTGTTTTTT. Protein product: CASSQDIMSTGELFF.

Details on this clonotype: The junction differs from germline at one of its ends, possibly a read error. The chain couples TRBV20-1 to TRBJ2-5; tentatively, D is TRBD1 (6 bases). CDR1 is DFQATT and CDR2 is SNEGSKA in the germline V gene (reference sequence). This CDR3 comprises 15 residues. CDR3 region: CSARDQGRSGETQNF. In DNA, the CDR3 is TGCAGTGCTAGAGATCAGGGGCGGTCCGGGGAGACCCAGAACTTC.

This chain links TRBV5-6 with TRBJ2-1; D unclear. Trimming cost V 2 bases and J 16 bases, with 40 bases left between them. Germline assignment: CDR1 SGHDT and CDR2 YYEEEE. This CDR3 region has 20 residues. CDR3 sequence reads: CASSLRRWWLGITLARFPFF. For the CDR3, the DNA is TGTGCCAGCAGCTTAAGGAGATGGTGGCTTGGGATTACCCTGGCAAGGTTCCCCTTCTTC.

Note on this clonotype: A read error may produce the germline difference seen at one junction end. V usage is TRBV10-3 and J usage is TRBJ2-7; no clear D gene. Looked up from germline, CDR1 is ENHRY and CDR2 is SYGVKD. The CDR3 spans 12 residues. The CDR3 DNA is TGTGCAATCAGTGAGTCCTGGGCGGAGCTGTACTTC. Its translation: CAISESWAELYF.

With respect to this clonotype: Since the CDR3 does not end with the conserved phenylalanine or tryptophan, this likely comes from a read error. The chain recombines TRBV11-2 with TRBJ2-7; 8 bases map to TRBD2. The CDR3 has 14 residues. Germline V gives CDR1 SGHAT, CDR2 FQNNGV. The CDR3 DNA follows: TGTGTCAGCAGCTTAGTGGACGGGGGGGACGAGCAGTACTTA. It codes for CVSSLVDGGDEQYL.

Comment on this clonotype: Mismatch with germline at one junction end may stem from a read error. The chain uses TRBV20-1 and TRBJ2-1; TRBD1 matches 8 bases. The CDR3 sequence is 14 residues long. Germline CDR1 reads DFQATT; CDR2 reads SNEGSKA (reference sequence). CDR3 protein: CSVNPGQVHNEHFF. In DNA, the CDR3 is TGCAGTGTTAACCCGGGACAGGTCCACAATGAGCACTTCTTC.

Comment on this clonotype: One junction end disagrees with the germline gene, perhaps due to a read error. This chain connects TRBV20-1 to TRBJ2-7; 9 nucleotides match TRBD1. CDR3 length equals 14 residues. CDR1 and CDR2 (germline): DFQATT, SNEGSKA (reference sequence). CDR3 protein: CSARDGTGSYEQYF. The CDR3 region has the DNA TGCAGTGCTAGAGATGGGACAGGGTCCTACGAGCAGTATTTC.

The chain combines TRBV4-1 with TRBJ2-4; D ambiguous. The CDR3 length is 15 residues. Germline assignment: CDR1 MGHRA and CDR2 YSYEKL. V lost 4 bases, J lost 1 base, and 11 bases lay in between. CDR3 sequence reads: CASSPSWWAKNIQYF. The CDR3 DNA sequence: TGCGCCAGCAGCCCCTCGTGGTGGGCCAAAAACATTCAGTACTTC.

On this clonotype: A junction boundary mismatches the germline segment, possibly from a read error. The chain employs TRBV20-1 and TRBJ2-7, with D tentatively TRBD2 (5 bases). CDR1 is DFQATT, CDR2 SNEGSKA, per germline (reference sequence). The CDR3 has 14 amino acids. The CDR3 loop reads CSDRPMDRRNEQYF. CDR3 DNA sequence: TGCAGTGATAGACCAATGGATAGGAGGAACGAGCAGTACTTC.

The chain recombines TRBV5-4 with TRBJ2-1, with TRBD2 identical over 13 bases. This CDR3 comprises 21 residues. V shed 4 bases, J shed 4 bases, and the junction held 20 bases outside the gene matches. The V gene's germline CDR1 is SGHNT and CDR2 YYREEE (reference sequence). The CDR3 sequence: CASSSHDRGGGLAGEYNEQFF. CDR3 coding DNA: TGTGCCAGCAGCAGCCACGACAGGGGAGGAGGACTAGCGGGAGAATACAATGAGCAGTTCTTC.

Of note for this clonotype: The junction departs from germline at one end; a sequencing error may be responsible. V is TRBV6-1 and J is TRBJ2-1, with D uncertain. The CDR3 consists of 13 residues. The germline V gene encodes CDR1 MNHNS and CDR2 SASEGT. The CDR3, as DNA: TGTGTCAGCATGACGGCGTGCGGCAATGAGCAGTTCTTC. Amino acids: CVSMTACGNEQFF.